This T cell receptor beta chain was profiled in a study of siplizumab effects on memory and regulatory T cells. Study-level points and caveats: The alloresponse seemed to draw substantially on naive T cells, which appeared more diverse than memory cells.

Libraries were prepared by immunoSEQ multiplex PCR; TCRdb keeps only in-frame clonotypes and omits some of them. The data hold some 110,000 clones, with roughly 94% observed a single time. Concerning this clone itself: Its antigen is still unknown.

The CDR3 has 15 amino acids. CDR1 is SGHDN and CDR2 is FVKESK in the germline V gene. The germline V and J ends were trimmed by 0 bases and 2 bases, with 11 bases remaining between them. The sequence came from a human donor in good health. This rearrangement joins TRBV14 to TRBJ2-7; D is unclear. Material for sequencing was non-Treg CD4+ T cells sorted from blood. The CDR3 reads CASSQETPNPYEQYF. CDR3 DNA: TGTGCCAGCAGCCAAGAGACACCGAACCCCTACGAGCAGTACTTC.